This TCR beta chain derives from a study of human T cells and chemical hapten exposure. Per the original methods: A typical sample had roughly 87,000 TCRs, with about 23,224 to 750,000 overall. TCRdb re-derived calls from the RACE reads in MiXCR, one entry per CDR3 protein. In this record, the V and J calls reflect TCRdb's handling and not the investigators' own analysis. This sample has some 110,000 distinct CDR3 sequences, with roughly 12% found just once. This clonotype has only a few counts. Its antigen is currently unknown. Time point given: patch test 3, about 24 weeks after DPC sensitization. Sample treatment: therapeutic diphenylcyclopropenone sensitization with weekly scalp DPC. Each patch-test visit's blood sample preceded patch application. RNA extraction used unfractionated whole blood as the source of total RNA. CDR1 and CDR2 (germline): SQVTM, ANQGSEA. V was cut by 4 bases and J by 3 bases, with 13 bases left in between. This CDR3 is built from 13 residues.

Study-level results: There were significantly more large CDR3 similarity clusters among expanded TCRs than among controls.

The chain links TRBV29-1 to TRBJ2-7; tentative D call: TRBD2 (5 bases). The starting material was whole blood, obtained in connection with sensitization to the hapten diphenylcyclopropenone (DPC). This receptor was identified in a woman between 45 and 65 years old with alopecia areata. Some clones in this sample may be carry-over from other donors' samples. In DNA form, the CDR3 reads TGCAGCGTTGCCGGGGTGGACGGCTACGAGCAGTACTTC. This encodes CSVAGVDGYEQYF.